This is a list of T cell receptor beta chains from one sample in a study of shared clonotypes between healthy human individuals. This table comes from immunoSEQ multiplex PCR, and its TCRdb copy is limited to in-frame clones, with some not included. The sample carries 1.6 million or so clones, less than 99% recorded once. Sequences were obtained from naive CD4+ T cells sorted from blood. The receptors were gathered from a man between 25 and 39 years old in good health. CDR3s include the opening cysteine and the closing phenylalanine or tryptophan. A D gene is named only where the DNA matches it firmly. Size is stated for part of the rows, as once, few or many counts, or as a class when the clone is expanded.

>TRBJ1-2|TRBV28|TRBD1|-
CASSFRGGQGLNYGYTF
TGTGCCAGCAGTTTTCGAGGGGGACAGGGGCTTAACTATGGCTACACCTTC
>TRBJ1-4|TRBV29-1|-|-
CSGGVSSSEKLFF
TGCAGCGGAGGGGTCTCCTCTAGTGAAAAACTGTTTTTT
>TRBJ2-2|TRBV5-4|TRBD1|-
CASSPDRVPNTGELFF
TGTGCCAGCAGCCCCGACAGGGTACCGAACACCGGGGAGCTGTTTTTT
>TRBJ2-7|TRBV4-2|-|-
CASSQDSGEQYF
TGTGCCAGCAGCCAAGATTCGGGGGAGCAGTACTTC
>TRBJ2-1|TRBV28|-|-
CASSLGANEQFF
TGTGCCAGCAGCCTTGGGGCCAATGAGCAGTTCTTC
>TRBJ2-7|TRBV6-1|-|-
CASGSERHSYEQYF
TGTGCCAGCGGGTCTGAGAGGCACTCCTACGAGCAGTACTTC
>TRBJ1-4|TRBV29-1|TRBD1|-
CSVGGTGRSEKLFF
TGCAGCGTTGGCGGGACAGGGAGAAGCGAAAAACTGTTTTTT
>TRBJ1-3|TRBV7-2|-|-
CASSLAQGLAGNTIYF
TGTGCCAGCAGCTTAGCTCAGGGGCTCGCTGGAAACACCATATATTTT
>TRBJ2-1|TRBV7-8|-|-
CASSLGYGNEQFF
TGTGCCAGCAGCTTAGGGTATGGCAATGAGCAGTTCTTC
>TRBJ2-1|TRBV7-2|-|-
CASSAQGNEQFF
TGTGCCAGCAGCGCTCAGGGCAATGAGCAGTTCTTC
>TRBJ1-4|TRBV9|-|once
CASSGQGTNEKLFF
TGTGCCAGCAGCGGTCAGGGGACTAATGAAAAACTGTTTTTT
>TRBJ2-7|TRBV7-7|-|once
CASSLGRSYEQYF
TGTGCTAGCAGCTTAGGGAGATCCTACGAGCAGTACTTC
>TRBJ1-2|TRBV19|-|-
CASSNSQGTFYGYTF
TGTGCCAGTTCGAATAGCCAGGGGACATTCTATGGCTACACCTTC
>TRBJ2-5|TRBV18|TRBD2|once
CASSPKAGYTSGTQYF
TGTGCCAGCTCACCAAAAGCGGGATACACTAGCGGGACCCAGTACTTC
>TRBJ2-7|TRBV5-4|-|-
CASSPGTISSYEQYF
TGTGCCAGCAGCCCCGGGACCATCAGCTCCTACGAGCAGTACTTC
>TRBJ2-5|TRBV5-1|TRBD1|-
CASSSGTGETQYF
TGCGCCAGCAGCTCCGGGACAGGGGAGACCCAGTACTTC
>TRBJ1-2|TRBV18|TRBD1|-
CASSLSQGANGYTF
TGTGCCAGCTCACTGTCCCAGGGGGCGAATGGCTACACCTTC
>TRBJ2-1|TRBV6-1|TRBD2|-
CASSAGRPPLDEQFF
TGTGCCAGCAGTGCCGGGAGGCCCCCTTTGGATGAGCAGTTCTTC
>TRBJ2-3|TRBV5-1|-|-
CASSLPRGHTYTDTQYF
TGCGCCAGCAGCTTGCCGCGGGGCCACACCTACACAGATACGCAGTATTTT
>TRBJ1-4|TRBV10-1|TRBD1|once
CASSEGQGAGKLFF
TGCGCCAGCAGTGAGGGGCAGGGGGCTGGGAAACTGTTTTTT
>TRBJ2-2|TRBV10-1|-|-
CASSETRGTGELFF
TGCGCCAGCAGTGAGACTAGAGGAACCGGGGAGCTGTTTTTT
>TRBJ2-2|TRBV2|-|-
CASSDRDRGTGELFF
TGTGCCAGCAGTGACCGCGATAGAGGCACCGGGGAGCTGTTTTTT
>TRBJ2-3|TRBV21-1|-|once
CASSKVTPYRGRAGDTQYF
TGTGCCAGCAGCAAAGTAACCCCCTATCGCGGGAGGGCTGGAGATACGCAGTATTTT
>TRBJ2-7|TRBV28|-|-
CASSKFRDRIAGLYEQYF
TGTGCCAGCAGTAAATTCCGGGACAGGATAGCGGGCCTCTACGAGCAGTACTTC
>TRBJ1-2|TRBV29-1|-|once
CSVGGKYRVRHHGTGGYTF
TGCAGCGTTGGAGGAAAATACAGGGTACGACATCACGGGACGGGTGGCTACACCTTC
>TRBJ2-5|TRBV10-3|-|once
CAISESRTRASRAKETQYF
TGTGCCATCAGTGAGTCGAGGACACGGGCTTCAAGGGCCAAAGAGACCCAGTACTTC
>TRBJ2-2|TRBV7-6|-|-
CASKASSSNTGELFF
TGTGCCAGCAAGGCTAGCTCTTCGAACACCGGGGAGCTGTTTTTT
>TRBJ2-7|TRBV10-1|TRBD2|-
CASSGTSKTHEQYF
TGCGCCAGCAGTGGGACTAGCAAAACCCACGAGCAGTACTTC
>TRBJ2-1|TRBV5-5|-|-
CASSFNGNEQFF
TGTGCCAGCAGCTTTAACGGCAATGAGCAGTTCTTC
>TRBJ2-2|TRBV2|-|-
CASSEGEAKLFF
TGTGCCAGCAGTGAGGGGGAGGCGAAGCTGTTTTTT
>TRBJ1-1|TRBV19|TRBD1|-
CATRTGGTNTEAFF
TGTGCCACCCGAACAGGGGGAACGAACACTGAAGCTTTCTTT
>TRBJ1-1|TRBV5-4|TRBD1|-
CASSKGQTNTEAFF
TGTGCCAGCAGCAAGGGACAGACTAACACTGAAGCTTTCTTT
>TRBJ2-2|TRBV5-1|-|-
CASSLAGTLTGELFF
TGCGCCAGCAGCTTGGCAGGTACCCTCACCGGGGAGCTGTTTTTT
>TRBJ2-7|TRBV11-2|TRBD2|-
CASSLDVAGGREQYF
TGTGCCAGCAGCTTAGATGTAGCGGGAGGACGCGAGCAGTACTTC
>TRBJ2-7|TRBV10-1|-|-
CASSAGGDEQYF
TGCGCCAGCAGTGCGGGCGGTGACGAGCAGTACTTC
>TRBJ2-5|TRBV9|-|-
CASTHGGWGETQYF
TGTGCCAGCACCCACGGGGGTTGGGGGGAGACCCAGTACTTC
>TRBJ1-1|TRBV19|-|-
CASSIDRTFMNTEAFF
TGTGCCAGTAGTATAGATCGAACGTTTATGAACACTGAAGCTTTCTTT
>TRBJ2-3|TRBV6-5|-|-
CASSLQGSSTQYF
TGTGCCAGCAGTCTACAGGGTTCTTCTACGCAGTATTTT
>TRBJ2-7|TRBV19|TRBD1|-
CASSISGTGDYEQYF
TGTGCCAGTAGTATATCTGGGACAGGGGACTACGAGCAGTACTTC